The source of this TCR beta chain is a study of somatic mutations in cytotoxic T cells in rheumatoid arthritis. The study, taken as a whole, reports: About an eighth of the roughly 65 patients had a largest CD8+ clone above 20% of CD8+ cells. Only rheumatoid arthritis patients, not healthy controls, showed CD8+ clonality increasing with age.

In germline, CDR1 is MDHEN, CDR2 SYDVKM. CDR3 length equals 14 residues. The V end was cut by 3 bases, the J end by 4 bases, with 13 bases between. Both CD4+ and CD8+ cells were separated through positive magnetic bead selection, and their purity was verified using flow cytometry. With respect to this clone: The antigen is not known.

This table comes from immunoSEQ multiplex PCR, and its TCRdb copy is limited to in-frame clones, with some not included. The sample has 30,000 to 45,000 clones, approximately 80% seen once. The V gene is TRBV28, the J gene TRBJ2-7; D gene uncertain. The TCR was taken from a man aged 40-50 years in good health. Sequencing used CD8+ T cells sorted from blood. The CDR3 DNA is TGTGCCAGCAGTTTGGCCTCTGGTCCGTACGAGCAGTACTTC. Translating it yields CASSLASGPYEQYF.